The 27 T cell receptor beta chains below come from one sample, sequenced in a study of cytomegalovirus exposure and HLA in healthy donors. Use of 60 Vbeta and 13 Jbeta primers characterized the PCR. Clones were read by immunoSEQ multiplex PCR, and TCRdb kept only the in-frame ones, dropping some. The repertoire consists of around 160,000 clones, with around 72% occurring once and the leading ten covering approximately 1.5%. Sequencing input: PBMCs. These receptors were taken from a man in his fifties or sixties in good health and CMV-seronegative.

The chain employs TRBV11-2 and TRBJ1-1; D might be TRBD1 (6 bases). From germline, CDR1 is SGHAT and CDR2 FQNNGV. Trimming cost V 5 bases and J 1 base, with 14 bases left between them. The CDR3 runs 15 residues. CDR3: CASSLTTGANTEAFF. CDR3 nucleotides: TGTGCCAGCAGCCTAACGACAGGCGCGAACACTGAAGCTTTCTTT. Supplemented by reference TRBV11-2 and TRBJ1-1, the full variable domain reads EAGVAQSPRYKIIEKRQSVAFWCNPISGHATLYWYQQILGQGPKLLIQFQNNGVVDDSQLPKDRFSAERLKGVDSTLKIQPAKLEDSAVYLCASSLTTGANTEAFFGQGTRLTVV.

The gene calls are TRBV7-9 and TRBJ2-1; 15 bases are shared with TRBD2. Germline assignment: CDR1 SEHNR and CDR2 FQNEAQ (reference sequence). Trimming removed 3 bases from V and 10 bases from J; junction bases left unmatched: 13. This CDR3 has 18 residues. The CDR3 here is CASSFPGLAGGRTREQFF. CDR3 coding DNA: TGTGCCAGCAGCTTCCCGGGACTAGCGGGGGGCCGGACCCGGGAGCAGTTCTTC. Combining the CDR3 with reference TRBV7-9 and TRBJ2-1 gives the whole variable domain DTGVSQNPRHKITKRGQNVTFRCDPISEHNRLYWYRQTLGQGPEFLTYFQNEAQLEKSRLLSDRFSAERPKGSFSTLEIQRTEQGDSAMYLCASSFPGLAGGRTREQFFGPGTRLTVL.

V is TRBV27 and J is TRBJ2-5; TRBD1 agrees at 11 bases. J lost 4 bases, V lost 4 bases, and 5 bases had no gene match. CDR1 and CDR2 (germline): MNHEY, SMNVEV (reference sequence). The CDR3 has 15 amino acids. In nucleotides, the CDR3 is TGTGCCAGCAGTTGGGGGGACAGGGGGTTAGAGACCCAGTACTTC. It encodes CASSWGDRGLETQYF.

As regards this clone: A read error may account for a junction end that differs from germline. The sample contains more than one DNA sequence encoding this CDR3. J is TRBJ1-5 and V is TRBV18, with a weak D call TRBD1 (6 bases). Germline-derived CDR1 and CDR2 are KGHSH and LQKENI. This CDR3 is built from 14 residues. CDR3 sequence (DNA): TGCGCCAGCTCACCTGTGGGGGCTGGTCAGCCCCAGCATTTT. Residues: CASSPVGAGQPQHF.

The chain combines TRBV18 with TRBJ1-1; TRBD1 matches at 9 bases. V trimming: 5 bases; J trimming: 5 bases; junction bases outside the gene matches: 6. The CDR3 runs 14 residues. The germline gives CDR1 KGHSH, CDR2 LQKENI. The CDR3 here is CASSSGQGWTEAFF. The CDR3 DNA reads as TGTGCCAGCTCATCCGGACAGGGGTGGACTGAAGCTTTCTTT.

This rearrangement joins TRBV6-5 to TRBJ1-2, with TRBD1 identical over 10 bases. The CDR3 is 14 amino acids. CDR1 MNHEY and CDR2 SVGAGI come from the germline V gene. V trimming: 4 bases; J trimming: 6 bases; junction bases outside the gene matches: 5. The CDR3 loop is CASSFRQGANGYTF. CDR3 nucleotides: TGTGCCAGCAGTTTCCGACAGGGGGCGAATGGCTACACCTTC.

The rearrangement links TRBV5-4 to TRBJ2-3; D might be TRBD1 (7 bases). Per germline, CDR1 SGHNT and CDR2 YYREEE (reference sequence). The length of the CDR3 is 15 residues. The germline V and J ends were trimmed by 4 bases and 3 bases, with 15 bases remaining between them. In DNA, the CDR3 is TGTGCCAGCAGCCGTAGCAGGGGGGTAACAGATACGCAGTATTTT. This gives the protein CASSRSRGVTDTQYF.

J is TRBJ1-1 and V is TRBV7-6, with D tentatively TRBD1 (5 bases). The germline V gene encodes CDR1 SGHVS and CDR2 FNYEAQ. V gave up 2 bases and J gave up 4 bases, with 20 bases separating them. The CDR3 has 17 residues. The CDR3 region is CASSLHPNRRVPTEAFF. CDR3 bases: TGTGCCAGCAGCTTACACCCCAACAGGCGCGTCCCCACTGAAGCTTTCTTT. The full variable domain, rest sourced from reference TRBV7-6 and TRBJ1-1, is GAGVSQSPRYKVTKRGQDVALRCDPISGHVSLYWYRQALGQGPEFLTYFNYEAQQDKSGLPNDRFSAERPEGSISTLTIQRTEQRDSAMYRCASSLHPNRRVPTEAFFGQGTRLTVV.

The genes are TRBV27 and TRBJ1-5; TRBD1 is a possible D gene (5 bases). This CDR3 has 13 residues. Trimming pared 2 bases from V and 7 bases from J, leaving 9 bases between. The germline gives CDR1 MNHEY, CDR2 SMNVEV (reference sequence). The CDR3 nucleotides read TGTGCCAGCAGTTTAAGGGGAGGGCAGCCCCAGCATTTT. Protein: CASSLRGGQPQHF.

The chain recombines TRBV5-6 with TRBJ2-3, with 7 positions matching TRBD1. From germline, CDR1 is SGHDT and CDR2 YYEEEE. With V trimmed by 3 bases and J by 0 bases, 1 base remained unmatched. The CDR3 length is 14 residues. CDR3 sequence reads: CASSSGQSTDTQYF. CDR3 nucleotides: TGTGCCAGCAGCTCGGGACAGAGCACAGATACGCAGTATTTT.

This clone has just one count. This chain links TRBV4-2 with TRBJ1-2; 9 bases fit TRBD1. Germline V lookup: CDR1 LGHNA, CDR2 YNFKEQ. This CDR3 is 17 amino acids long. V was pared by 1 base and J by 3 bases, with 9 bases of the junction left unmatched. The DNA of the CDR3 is TGTGCCAGCAGCCAAGGGAGGACAGGGGCCCCTCACTATGGCTACACCTTC. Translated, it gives CASSQGRTGAPHYGYTF.

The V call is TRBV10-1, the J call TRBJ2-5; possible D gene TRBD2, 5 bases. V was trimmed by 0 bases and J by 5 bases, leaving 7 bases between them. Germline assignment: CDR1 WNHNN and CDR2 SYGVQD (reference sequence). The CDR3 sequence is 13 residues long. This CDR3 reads CASSESPGETQYF. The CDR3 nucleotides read TGCGCCAGCAGTGAGTCGCCGGGGGAGACCCAGTACTTC.

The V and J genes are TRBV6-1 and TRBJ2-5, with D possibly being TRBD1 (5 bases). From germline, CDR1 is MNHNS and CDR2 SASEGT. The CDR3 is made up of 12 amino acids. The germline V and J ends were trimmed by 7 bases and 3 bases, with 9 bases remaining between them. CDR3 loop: CASNAGKETQYF. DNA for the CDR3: TGTGCCAGCAATGCAGGGAAAGAGACCCAGTACTTC.

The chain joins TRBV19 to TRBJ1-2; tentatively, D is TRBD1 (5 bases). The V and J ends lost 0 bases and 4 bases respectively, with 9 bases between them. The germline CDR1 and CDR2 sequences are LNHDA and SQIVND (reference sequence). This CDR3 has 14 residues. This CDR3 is CASSIEDTGYGYTF. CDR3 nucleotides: TGTGCCAGTAGTATAGAAGACACAGGCTATGGCTACACCTTC.

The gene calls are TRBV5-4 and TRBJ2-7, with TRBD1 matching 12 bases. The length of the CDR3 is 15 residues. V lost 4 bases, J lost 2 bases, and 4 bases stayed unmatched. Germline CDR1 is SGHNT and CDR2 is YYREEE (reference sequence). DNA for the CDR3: TGTGCCAGCAGCGACGGGACAGGGGGCCCCTACGAGCAGTACTTC. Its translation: CASSDGTGGPYEQYF. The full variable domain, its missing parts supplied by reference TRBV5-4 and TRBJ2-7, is ETGVTQSPTHLIKTRGQQVTLRCSSQSGHNTVSWYQQALGQGPQFIFQYYREEENGRGNFPPRFSGLQFPNYSSELNVNALELDDSALYLCASSDGTGGPYEQYFGPGTRLTVT.

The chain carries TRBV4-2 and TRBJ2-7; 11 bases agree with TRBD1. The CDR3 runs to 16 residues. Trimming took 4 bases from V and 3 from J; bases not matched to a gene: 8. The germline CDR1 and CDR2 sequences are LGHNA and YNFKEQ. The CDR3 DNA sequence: TGTGCCAGCAGCCGCCAACCGGGACAGGGGGGCTACGAGCAGTACTTC. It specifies CASSRQPGQGGYEQYF.

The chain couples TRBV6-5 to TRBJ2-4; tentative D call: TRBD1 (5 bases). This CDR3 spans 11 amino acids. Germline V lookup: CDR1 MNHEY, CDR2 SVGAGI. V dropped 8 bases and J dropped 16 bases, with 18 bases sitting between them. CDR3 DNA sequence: TGTGCCAGCGCCAAGGGGTCCTTAACATACTTC. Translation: CASAKGSLTYF.

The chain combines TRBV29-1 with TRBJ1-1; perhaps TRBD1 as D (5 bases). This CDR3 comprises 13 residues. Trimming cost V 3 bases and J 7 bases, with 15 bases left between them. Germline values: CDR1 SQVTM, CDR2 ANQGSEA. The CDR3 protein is CSVEGSTVSEAFF. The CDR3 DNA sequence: TGCAGCGTTGAGGGGTCGACAGTGAGTGAAGCTTTCTTT.

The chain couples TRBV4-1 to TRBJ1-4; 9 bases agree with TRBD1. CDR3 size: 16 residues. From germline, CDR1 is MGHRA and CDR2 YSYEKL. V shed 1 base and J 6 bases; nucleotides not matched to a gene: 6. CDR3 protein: CASSQATGQGYEKLFF. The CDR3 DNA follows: TGCGCCAGCAGCCAAGCAACGGGACAGGGTTATGAAAAACTGTTTTTT.

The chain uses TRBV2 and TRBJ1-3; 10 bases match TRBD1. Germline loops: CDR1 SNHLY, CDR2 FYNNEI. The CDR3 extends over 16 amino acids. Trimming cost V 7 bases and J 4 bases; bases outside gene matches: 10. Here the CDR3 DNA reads TGTGCCAGCAAGACCGGGACAGGGGATTTCGGAAACACCATATATTTT. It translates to CASKTGTGDFGNTIYF.

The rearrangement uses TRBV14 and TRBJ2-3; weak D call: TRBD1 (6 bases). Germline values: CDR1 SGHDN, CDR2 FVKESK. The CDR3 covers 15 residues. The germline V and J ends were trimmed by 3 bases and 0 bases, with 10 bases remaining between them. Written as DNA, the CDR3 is TGTGCCAGCAGCCAGGGGGCGGTGAGCACAGATACGCAGTATTTT. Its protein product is CASSQGAVSTDTQYF.

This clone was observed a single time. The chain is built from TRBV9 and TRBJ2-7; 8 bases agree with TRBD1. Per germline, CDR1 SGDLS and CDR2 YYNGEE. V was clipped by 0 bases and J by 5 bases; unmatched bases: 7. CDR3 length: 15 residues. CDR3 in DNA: TGTGCCAGCAGCGTAGCCGGACAGGGTATCCACGAGCAGTACTTC. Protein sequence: CASSVAGQGIHEQYF.

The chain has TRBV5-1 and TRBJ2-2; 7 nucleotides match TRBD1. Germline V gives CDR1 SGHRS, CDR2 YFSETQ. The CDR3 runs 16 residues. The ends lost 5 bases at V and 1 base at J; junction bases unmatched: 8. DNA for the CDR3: TGCGCCAGCAGTTTTCGACAGGGCATGAACACCGGGGAGCTGTTTTTT. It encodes CASSFRQGMNTGELFF.

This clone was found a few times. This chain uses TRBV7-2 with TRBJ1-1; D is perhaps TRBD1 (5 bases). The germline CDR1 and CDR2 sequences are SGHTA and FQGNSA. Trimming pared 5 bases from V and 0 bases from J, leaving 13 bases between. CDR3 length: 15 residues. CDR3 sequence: CASSAGRGLNTEAFF. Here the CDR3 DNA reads TGTGCCAGCAGCGCTGGGAGGGGCTTGAACACTGAAGCTTTCTTT.

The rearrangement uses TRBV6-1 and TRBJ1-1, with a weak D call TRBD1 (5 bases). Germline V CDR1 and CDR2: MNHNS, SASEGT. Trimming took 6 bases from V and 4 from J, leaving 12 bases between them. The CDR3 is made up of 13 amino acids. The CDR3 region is CASSKSQGTEAFF. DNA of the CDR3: TGTGCCAGCAGCAAATCGCAGGGCACTGAAGCTTTCTTT.

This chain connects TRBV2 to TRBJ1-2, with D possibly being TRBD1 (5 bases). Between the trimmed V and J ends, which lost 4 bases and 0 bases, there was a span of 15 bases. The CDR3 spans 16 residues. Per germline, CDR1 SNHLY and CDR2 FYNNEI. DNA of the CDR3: TGTGCCAGCAGTGGCGTCCCGACAGTCTCTAACTATGGCTACACCTTC. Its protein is CASSGVPTVSNYGYTF.

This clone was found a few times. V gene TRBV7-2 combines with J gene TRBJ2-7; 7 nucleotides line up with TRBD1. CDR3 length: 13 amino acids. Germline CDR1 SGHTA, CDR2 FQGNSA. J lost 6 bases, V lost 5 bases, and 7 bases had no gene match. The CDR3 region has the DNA TGTGCCAGCAGCCGGATAACAGGGGCCGAGCAGTACTTC. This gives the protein CASSRITGAEQYF.